The next 22 T cell receptor beta chains were all read from a single sample in a study of blood T cell repertoires in COVID-19. Here immunoSEQ multiplex PCR was the method, and the copy in TCRdb shows in-frame clones only, minus some. The table shows roughly 150,000 clones, with approximately 80% occurring only once. Sequencing was performed on peripheral blood. Receptors originate from a woman between 50 and 59 years old in a cohort sampled during active or convalescent COVID-19.

This clone was seen at least ten times. The chain employs TRBV14 and TRBJ2-5, with D perhaps TRBD1 (5 bases). Trimming left V 0 bases short and J 1 base short, with 9 bases between. The V gene's germline CDR1 is SGHDN and CDR2 FVKESK. CDR3 length: 15 residues. CDR3 sequence (DNA): TGTGCCAGCAGCCAAGATCCAGGGCCCCAAGAGACCCAGTACTTC. Its protein product is CASSQDPGPQETQYF. The full variable domain, rest sourced from reference TRBV14 and TRBJ2-5, is EAGVTQFPSHSVIEKGQTVTLRCDPISGHDNLYWYRRVMGKEIKFLLHFVKESKQDESGMPNNRFLAERTGGTYSTLKVQPAELEDSGVYFCASSQDPGPQETQYFGPGTRLLVL.

V and J are TRBV19 and TRBJ1-1, with TRBD1 identical over 8 bases. The ends lost 5 bases at V and 4 bases at J; junction bases unmatched: 0. Germline assignment: CDR1 LNHDA and CDR2 SQIVND (reference sequence). CDR3 length: 12 amino acids. The CDR3 region is CASSDRGTEAFF. The CDR3, as DNA: TGTGCCAGTAGTGACAGGGGCACTGAAGCTTTCTTT.

The J gene is TRBJ2-5, the V gene TRBV18, with D maybe TRBD1 (6 bases). The CDR3 length is 15 residues. Trimming cost V 2 bases and J 2 bases, with 12 bases left between them. The germline gives CDR1 KGHSH, CDR2 LQKENI. The CDR3 sequence is CASSPSQGIQETQYF. The CDR3 nucleotides are TGTGCCAGCTCACCATCCCAGGGGATTCAAGAGACCCAGTACTTC. Full variable domain (rest looked up from reference TRBV18 and TRBJ2-5): NAGVMQNPRHLVRRRGQEARLRCSPMKGHSHVYWYRQLPEEGLKFMVYLQKENIIDESGMPKERFSAEFPKEGPSILRIQQVVRGDSAAYFCASSPSQGIQETQYFGPGTRLLVL.

This chain uses TRBV18 with TRBJ2-5; unclear D gene. CDR1 is KGHSH and CDR2 is LQKENI in the germline V gene. The germline V and J ends were trimmed by 2 bases and 2 bases, with 9 bases remaining between them. The CDR3 extends over 14 amino acids. The CDR3 protein is CASSPGRKQETQYF. DNA of the CDR3: TGTGCCAGCTCACCAGGCAGGAAGCAAGAGACCCAGTACTTC. Complete variable domain (other parts from reference TRBV18 and TRBJ2-5): NAGVMQNPRHLVRRRGQEARLRCSPMKGHSHVYWYRQLPEEGLKFMVYLQKENIIDESGMPKERFSAEFPKEGPSILRIQQVVRGDSAAYFCASSPGRKQETQYFGPGTRLLVL.

V gene TRBV10-2 combines with J gene TRBJ2-7; 8 bases agree with TRBD1. Trimming cost V 6 bases and J 1 base; bases outside gene matches: 5. The CDR3 covers 14 residues. Germline V gene lookup returns CDR1 WSHSY and CDR2 SAAADI. This CDR3 is CASSQQGESYEQYF. The CDR3 DNA is TGCGCCAGCAGCCAACAGGGGGAGTCCTACGAGCAGTACTTC.

This clone has a single count. The chain uses TRBV25-1 and TRBJ1-1; D gene uncertain. V was cut by 5 bases and J by 10 bases, with 11 bases left in between. Germline-derived CDR1 and CDR2 are MGHDK and SYGVNS. The CDR3 is made up of 11 amino acids. CDR3 amino acids: CASSRGLGAFF. The CDR3 nucleotides are TGTGCCAGCAGTCGCGGTTTGGGAGCTTTCTTT.

V and J are TRBV2 and TRBJ1-2; 11 positions match TRBD1. CDR1 and CDR2 from the germline V gene are SNHLY and FYNNEI. CDR3 length: 15 residues. J gave up 7 bases and V 5 bases, and 9 bases lay outside the gene matches. This CDR3 reads CASSPQGQGVSGYTF. Here the CDR3 DNA reads TGTGCCAGCAGTCCTCAGGGACAGGGGGTTTCTGGCTACACCTTC.

This clone was observed a few times. The rearrangement uses TRBV7-2 and TRBJ1-5, with D possibly being TRBD1 (6 bases). CDR3 length: 15 residues. CDR1 and CDR2 (germline): SGHTA, FQGNSA. The V gene lost 1 base and the J gene lost 2 bases, with 9 bases spanning the gap. The chain's CDR3 is CASSLGGGRNQPQHF. The CDR3 DNA reads as TGTGCCAGCAGCTTAGGGGGGGGCCGCAATCAGCCCCAGCATTTT.

The rearrangement links TRBV10-2 to TRBJ1-5, with TRBD1 matching over 7 bases. Trimming removed 10 bases from V and 4 bases from J; junction bases left unmatched: 10. The CDR3 covers 14 residues. Germline CDR1 reads WSHSY; CDR2 reads SAAADI. CDR3: CATKTDRANQPQHF. The DNA of the CDR3 is TGCGCCACAAAAACAGACAGGGCTAATCAGCCCCAGCATTTT.

V gene TRBV5-6 combines with J gene TRBJ1-3; D call uncertain. Trimming shortened V by 3 bases and J by 3 bases, and 10 bases separated the two germline ends. The CDR3 totals 14 residues. The germline gives CDR1 SGHDT, CDR2 YYEEEE. The CDR3 sequence is CASSYSGRGNTIYF. Written as DNA, the CDR3 is TGTGCCAGCAGCTACAGTGGTCGTGGAAACACCATATATTTT.

This clone appeared a single time. This chain connects TRBV19 to TRBJ1-5; D is perhaps TRBD1 (5 bases). Trimming took off 8 bases at V and 6 bases at J, with 11 bases between the two ends. Germline V gives CDR1 LNHDA, CDR2 SQIVND (reference sequence). The CDR3 contains 12 residues. The CDR3 sequence is CASSGDAQPQHF. CDR3 in DNA: TGTGCCAGTTCGGGGGATGCTCAGCCCCAGCATTTT. Looking up the rest from reference TRBV19 and TRBJ1-5 gives the full variable domain: DGGITQSPKYLFRKEGQNVTLSCEQNLNHDAMYWYRQDPGQGLRLIYYSQIVNDFQKGDIAEGYSVSREKKESFPLTVTSAQKNPTAFYLCASSGDAQPQHFGDGTRLSIL.

This rearrangement joins TRBV5-1 to TRBJ1-5; D is uncertain. Looked up from germline, CDR1 is SGHRS and CDR2 is YFSETQ. The V gene lost 4 bases and the J gene lost 9 bases, with 11 bases spanning the gap. CDR3 length: 12 amino acids. Written as DNA, the CDR3 is TGCGCCAGCAGCCCAGGTGAGGGGCCCCAGCATTTT. Translated, it gives CASSPGEGPQHF.

The chain carries TRBV7-3 and TRBJ1-1; D is ambiguous. Trimming left V 2 bases short and J 0 bases short, with 13 bases between. The CDR3 is 16 amino acids. The V gene's germline CDR1 is SGHTA and CDR2 FQGTGA. The CDR3 sequence: CASSLERRIMNTEAFF. The CDR3 DNA reads TGTGCCAGCAGCTTAGAAAGGCGGATCATGAACACTGAAGCTTTCTTT.

CDR3 sequence reads: CASSQASTGVRSPLHF. CDR3 DNA sequence: TGTGCCAGCAGCCAAGCGTCGACAGGGGTTCGCTCACCCCTCCACTTT. The genes are TRBV14 and TRBJ1-6, with 8 positions matching TRBD1. Germline V lookup: CDR1 SGHDN, CDR2 FVKESK. CDR3 size: 16 residues. Trimming cost V 1 base and J 10 bases; bases outside gene matches: 9.

The J gene is TRBJ1-2, the V gene TRBV30; D not resolved. V lost 5 bases to trimming and J lost 0 bases, with 16 bases between them. The CDR3 is 15 residues long. Germline V CDR1 and CDR2: GTSNPN, SVGIG (reference sequence). The DNA for the CDR3 is TGTGCCTGGGAGTTAAATGTCCCGGCTAACTATGGCTACACCTTC. Translated: CAWELNVPANYGYTF.

In this sample, this clone turned up a few times. CDR3 bases: TGTGCCAGCTCACCGGGGGGGGATCAGACAATGGTGGAGCAGTTCTTC. It is translated as CASSPGGDQTMVEQFF. The chain is built from TRBV18 and TRBJ2-1; 7 bases are shared with TRBD2. Germline values: CDR1 KGHSH, CDR2 LQKENI. The J segment lost 10 bases and the V segment lost 3 bases, leaving 15 bases of the junction unmatched. There are 16 residues in the CDR3.

Regarding this clone: This specimen includes other DNA sequences encoding the same CDR3. V and J are TRBV6-1 and TRBJ1-6; D unclear. V lost 1 base and J 2 bases, leaving 6 bases between the germline ends. This CDR3 spans 15 amino acids. The germline V gene has CDR1 MNHNS and CDR2 SASEGT. The CDR3 loop is CASSEGQTYNSPLHF. The CDR3 coding sequence is TGTGCCAGCAGTGAAGGGCAAACCTATAATTCACCCCTCCACTTT.

This chain joins TRBV25-1 and TRBJ2-1, with D possibly TRBD1 on 5 matching bases. The CDR3 is 14 amino acids. V gave up 4 bases and J gave up 5 bases, with 12 bases separating them. Germline values: CDR1 MGHDK, CDR2 SYGVNS. CDR3 sequence (DNA): TGTGCCAGCAGTGGTCTTTTGACAGACAATGAGCAGTTCTTC. As protein: CASSGLLTDNEQFF.

The gene calls are TRBV24-1 and TRBJ1-5; D is unresolved. Germline V gene sequence: CDR1 KGHDR, CDR2 SFDVKD. Trimming stripped 6 bases from V and 0 bases from J, with 5 bases between. The CDR3 covers 13 residues. CDR3 in amino acids: CATSTSSNQPQHF. The DNA of the CDR3 is TGTGCCACCAGTACGAGTAGCAATCAGCCCCAGCATTTT.

The sample holds one count of this clone. CDR3 bases: TGTGCCAGCTCTTGGGACAGGAGGGGAAGTGCAGATACGCAGTATTTT. As protein: CASSWDRRGSADTQYF. The chain employs TRBV18 and TRBJ2-3, with 8 bases matching TRBD1. After removal of 6 bases from V and 4 bases from J, the junction contained 12 bases not matched to a gene. Germline CDR1 is KGHSH and CDR2 is LQKENI. The CDR3 contains 16 residues.

Here the CDR3 DNA reads TGTGCCAGCAGCTTCCTGAACACCGGGGAGCTGTTTTTT. Amino acids: CASSFLNTGELFF. The chain recombines TRBV5-6 with TRBJ2-2, with D hard to call. The germline V and J ends were trimmed by 2 bases and 1 base, with 3 bases remaining between them. CDR3 length: 13 residues. CDR1 is SGHDT and CDR2 is YYEEEE in the germline V gene.

The gene calls are TRBV4-3 and TRBJ1-6; D uncertain. With 0 bases removed from V and 0 bases from J, the gap between germline ends came to 12 bases. The germline gives CDR1 LGHNA, CDR2 YSLEER. The CDR3 is 18 residues long. The CDR3 is CASSQEIQVNSYNSPLHF. CDR3 sequence (DNA): TGCGCCAGCAGCCAAGAGATCCAGGTCAACTCCTATAATTCACCCCTCCACTTT.